Included here is one T cell receptor beta chain sequence, with context. The antigen it recognizes is unknown. Base qualities are not at hand, and no much larger clone is one base apart. This record comes from a study of blood T cell repertoires in COVID-19 (dated by TCRdb to 2018 to 2020). Looking at the study overall: The collaborator samples originated in the United States, Italy and Spain and spanned the acute and convalescent phases of COVID-19. The prospective study material was composed of cDNA or gDNA derived from T cells, B-cell-depleted T cells, or PBMCs. Deeply sampled blood TCRbeta repertoires from subjects exposed to, actively infected with, or recovered from COVID-19 were included in the dataset. The repertoires were released in a freely available public database meant as a resource for research on the immune response to SARS-CoV-2. Samples were obtained from the ongoing ImmuneRACE study (first 160 participants) and from approximately 1,200 subjects provided by 6 global collaborators. Nearly every sample came with metadata listing a de-identified subject ID, COVID-19 status, age in years and sex. Where available, HLA class I and class II types were taken from metadata supplied by the sample provider and were not determined by assay-based typing.

Here is what the overall study found, with its caveats: The amount of clinical and demographic metadata varied by source and participant and was provided uncurated.

In the prospective study, participants were roughly 18 to 95 years old, resided in about two dozen geographic areas of the United States, and were enrolled through a virtual design. Cohort assignment in the prospective study relied on participant-reported clinical history from a screening survey and a study questionnaire. Recovered participants in ImmuneRACE Cohort 3 were defined as having two consecutive negative NP/OP PCR tests, clearance from a healthcare professional, or resolution of symptoms. Mobile phlebotomists in the prospective study collected whole blood, serum and a nasopharyngeal or oropharyngeal swab from every participant. Prospective study participants could optionally give additional blood draws and questionnaires over an approximately two-month period. Before DNA extraction, blood samples from the prospective study were shipped at room temperature or frozen. The germline V gene provides CDR1 SGHDN and CDR2 FVKESK. The junction carries 14 bases between V and J, which are trimmed by 4 bases and 2 bases respectively. The CDR3 holds 15 amino acids from the cysteine to the phenylalanine. The only DNA kept is the CDR3, 45 bases in frame from the first base.

TCRbeta CDR3 regions were amplified from genomic DNA using the immunoSEQ Assay, a bias-controlled multiplex PCR. The published analysis was carried out like this. Within the assay, amplification of reference gene primers was used to estimate how many nucleated cells each sample contained. To quantify the absolute abundance of each unique TCRbeta CDR3 rearrangement, sequence reads were collapsed and filtered. Productive Simpson clonality was computed per sample as the square root of Simpson's diversity index over productive rearrangements. Sourced from immuneACCESS, this table was stored by TCRdb with only in-frame sequences that have V and J called. A share of the clones is absent; for the studies checked, an unresolved V gene accounts for under half, and the remainder has no known explanation. That table supplies the V and J calls and clone size; D and trimming were determined from the DNA. The sample table lists 100,000 or so clones, 80% to 90% of them with a count of one. Of the sample, roughly 2.6% falls within the top ten clones.

This receptor chain uses TRBV14 and TRBJ1-2; a weak D assignment points to TRBD1 (6 bases agree). The sequenced sample was PBMCs or T cells enriched from blood (not recorded which). This sequence originates from a woman aged 50 to 60 who had recovered from COVID-19. The CDR3 corresponds to CASSPTIRGNYGYTF. The DNA reads TGTGCCAGCAGCCCGACTATCAGGGGAAACTATGGCTACACCTTC.